The rows below give T cell receptor beta chains drawn from one sample of a study of T cell responses to AZD1222 COVID-19 vaccine. Data came from immunoSEQ multiplex PCR; TCRdb stores just in-frame clones and leaves some out. The sample contains about 100,000 clones, almost 85% of which appear only once. Sequencing was performed on peripheral blood, taken on day 0 of AZD1222 vaccination. The receptors derive from an adult in good health. The CDR3 runs from the conserved cysteine through the conserved F or W.

v_gene	j_gene	CDR3aa
TRBV5-1	TRBJ1-1	CASSYQPGNTEAFF
TRBV24-1	TRBJ1-1	CATSDRDRGRGYTEAFF
TRBV25-1	TRBJ2-3	CASSFGGTLSSSNTQYF
TRBV7-2	TRBJ1-1	CASSFRVGNTEAFF
TRBV2	TRBJ2-1	CASSDGRGGSYNEQFF
TRBV27	TRBJ1-3	CASSFPELGNTIYF
TRBV19	TRBJ1-5	CASTYGQGSNQPQHF
TRBV24-1	TRBJ1-2	CATSDLGTGIEGYTF
TRBV4-3	TRBJ2-7	CASSQVCAGAVWDEQYF
TRBV18	TRBJ1-1	CASSPKGGDTEAFF
TRBV28	TRBJ1-1	CASSLLYTEAFF
TRBV28	TRBJ1-5	CASRRRSSNQPQHF
TRBV5-4	TRBJ2-2	CASSSGLAGERELFF
TRBV15	TRBJ2-6	CATSRDSDFSGANVLTF
TRBV28	TRBJ1-1	CASSRFSSPSTEAFF
TRBV29-1	TRBJ2-5	CSMGVPETQYF
TRBV6-5	TRBJ1-3	CASQTGLLSGNTIYF
TRBV29-1	TRBJ1-2	CSVRDNVESYGYTF
TRBV5-1	TRBJ2-2	CASSLEGGTYGAGELFF
TRBV28	TRBJ1-2	CASSPGQGGYTF
TRBV7-2	TRBJ2-3	CASSAGTSSLTDTQYF
TRBV4-1	TRBJ2-4	CASSQEGLAGGQKNIQYF
TRBV6-5	TRBJ2-3	CASRQTGPGADTQYF
TRBV5-1	TRBJ2-1	CASSLVQGSGNEQFF
TRBV6-5	TRBJ1-3	CASSFKGDSGNTIYF
TRBV18	TRBJ1-4	CASSPKRGEKLFF
TRBV11-3	TRBJ2-5	CASSLEQGALETQYF
TRBV11-2	TRBJ2-4	CASSLGAGSLGKNIQYF
TRBV27	TRBJ1-5	CASSPRDRQGQHF
TRBV12-3/TRBV12-4	TRBJ2-5	CASSLTEQETQYF
TRBV4-2	TRBJ2-2	CASSQARGNTGELFF
TRBV5-1	TRBJ1-3	CASSPGTGGTGNTIYF
TRBV28	TRBJ2-3	CASSLVTDTQYF
TRBV6-5	TRBJ1-2	CASILQGRDGYTF
TRBV7-9	TRBJ1-4	CASSLVRPTGRPGKLFF
TRBV5-4	TRBJ1-6	CASSTDPDSLGSPLHF
TRBV28	TRBJ1-2	CASSFQTGAYGYTF
TRBV29-1	TRBJ2-1	CSSGSSDEQFF
TRBV18	TRBJ2-1	CASSPINEADEQFF
TRBV30	TRBJ2-3	CAWENTDTQYF
TRBV24-1	TRBJ2-1	CATSETPPRDEQFF
TRBV19	TRBJ2-3	CASTRLVGRSDTQYF
TRBV6-5	TRBJ2-5	CASSYPPSGGQETQYF
TRBV7-9	TRBJ1-4	CASSLGPATNEKLFF
TRBV4-1	TRBJ1-5	CASSQVGGINQPQHF